The 15 T cell receptor beta chains listed next were all sequenced from one sample in a study of PD-L1 blockade in urothelial cancer. This sample's time point: peripheral blood 6 weeks after treatment start. Clones were sequenced by immunoSEQ multiplex PCR, and TCRdb holds only the in-frame ones, with some missing. The sample has tens of thousands of clones; roughly 80% are singletons. Sequenced here: PBMCs, sampled around atezolizumab (anti-PD-L1) treatment. The source of these receptors is a man aged 65 to 79 with urothelial cancer.

The chain links TRBV28 to TRBJ1-5, with 8 nucleotides matching TRBD1. Germline V lookup: CDR1 MDHEN, CDR2 SYDVKM. The CDR3 sequence is 16 residues long. Germline trimming cut 4 bases from V and 0 bases from J; bases unmatched to any gene: 5. CDR3 in DNA: TGTGCCAGCAGTTCCCCACAGGGGGTTAGCAATCAGCCCCAGCATTTT. Translating gives CASSSPQGVSNQPQHF.

The rearrangement joins TRBV5-1 to TRBJ1-1; D unresolved. Trimming removed 0 bases at V and 6 bases at J, with 9 bases between. The CDR3 length is 13 residues. CDR1 is SGHRS, CDR2 YFSETQ, per germline. The CDR3 loop is CASSLATVSEAFF. CDR3 coding DNA: TGCGCCAGCAGCTTGGCCACGGTTTCTGAAGCTTTCTTT.

The gene calls are TRBV5-1 and TRBJ2-3, with a weak D call TRBD2 (6 bases). The CDR3 totals 14 residues. CDR1 and CDR2 from the germline V gene are SGHRS and YFSETQ. Trimming shortened V by 6 bases and J by 7 bases, and 18 bases separated the two germline ends. The CDR3 region has the DNA TGCGCCAGCATCGGGGGAATGGGATCGAATACGCAGTATTTT. Amino acid sequence: CASIGGMGSNTQYF.

The chain has TRBV5-1 and TRBJ2-2; D perhaps matches TRBD2 (5 bases). Germline CDR1 reads SGHRS; CDR2 reads YFSETQ. V was pared by 0 bases and J by 6 bases, with 12 bases between. This CDR3 contains 15 residues. This CDR3 is CASSLGTSFAGELFF. CDR3 in DNA: TGCGCCAGCAGCTTGGGTACTAGTTTCGCCGGGGAGCTGTTTTTT. Drawing the rest from reference TRBV5-1 and TRBJ2-2, the complete variable domain is KAGVTQTPRYLIKTRGQQVTLSCSPISGHRSVSWYQQTPGQGLQFLFEYFSETQRNKGNFPGRFSGRQFSNSRSEMNVSTLELGDSALYLCASSLGTSFAGELFFGEGSRLTVL.

This chain uses TRBV5-1 with TRBJ2-3; no clear D. Germline lookup yields CDR1 SGHRS and CDR2 YFSETQ. This CDR3 spans 14 amino acids. Trimming removed 0 bases from V and 2 bases from J, with 7 bases in between. CDR3 amino acids: CASSLDGYTDTQYF. The CDR3 nucleotides are TGCGCCAGCAGCTTGGACGGTTACACAGATACGCAGTATTTT.

This clone showed up just once. V usage is TRBV18 and J usage is TRBJ2-3, with TRBD1 matching over 8 bases. The CDR3 is made up of 15 amino acids. CDR1 and CDR2 (germline): KGHSH, LQKENI. V was pared by 4 bases and J by 6 bases, with 9 bases of the junction left unmatched. In DNA form, the CDR3 reads TGTGCCAGCTCACTCGGACAGGGCAATTTCGATACGCAGTATTTT. Translation: CASSLGQGNFDTQYF.

This clone was detected a few times. The genes are TRBV9 and TRBJ1-2; 8 nucleotides line up with TRBD1. Germline V gives CDR1 SGDLS, CDR2 YYNGEE. There are 14 residues in the CDR3. With 5 bases clipped from V and 5 bases from J, the junction kept 8 bases outside the gene matches. CDR3 loop: CASRTQGAVYGYTF. The CDR3 nucleotides are TGTGCCAGCAGGACTCAGGGGGCGGTTTATGGCTACACCTTC.

This clone was seen a handful of times. The chain uses TRBV30 and TRBJ1-1; TRBD1 aligns across 9 bases. CDR1 is GTSNPN and CDR2 is SVGIG in the germline V gene (reference sequence). This CDR3 is 15 amino acids long. V lost 6 bases, J lost 1 base, and 9 bases stayed unmatched. CDR3 loop: CACPTGGAGNTEAFF. The CDR3 DNA reads TGTGCCTGCCCTACAGGGGGCGCGGGGAACACTGAAGCTTTCTTT.

This clone was recorded only once. The chain uses TRBV4-1 and TRBJ2-1; tentative D call: TRBD1 (6 bases). V was cut by 3 bases and J by 0 bases, with 12 bases left in between. This CDR3 is built from 16 residues. CDR1 is MGHRA, CDR2 YSYEKL, per germline. The DNA for the CDR3 is TGCGCCAGCAGCCAGTCACAGGGCAGCTCCTACAATGAGCAGTTCTTC. This sequence encodes CASSQSQGSSYNEQFF.

The gene calls are TRBV21-1 and TRBJ2-7; the table calls TRBD2, which could not be checked here. TRBV21-1 is reported as a pseudogene. This CDR3 region has 16 residues. DNA for the CDR3: TGTGCCAGCAGCGAAAAGCGGGAGAGCCCTTCCTACGAGCAGTACTTC. It yields the protein CASSEKRESPSYEQYF.

This chain joins TRBV28 and TRBJ1-4; D perhaps matches TRBD1 (6 bases). CDR1 MDHEN and CDR2 SYDVKM come from the germline V gene. The CDR3 consists of 14 residues. V was cut by 10 bases and J by 5 bases, with 17 bases left in between. The CDR3 is CATQGPQANEKLFF. The CDR3 DNA follows: TGTGCCACACAGGGCCCCCAAGCCAATGAAAAACTGTTTTTT.

J is TRBJ2-2 and V is TRBV18; TRBD1 matches at 7 bases. J lost 4 bases, V lost 3 bases, and 5 bases had no gene match. Germline lookup yields CDR1 KGHSH and CDR2 LQKENI. The CDR3 sequence is 15 residues long. The CDR3 reads CASSPLGQRTGELFF. The CDR3 nucleotides read TGTGCCAGCTCACCCTTGGGACAGCGCACCGGGGAGCTGTTTTTT.

The V call is TRBV6-1, the J call TRBJ2-3; 10 positions agree with TRBD2. Unmatched junction bases numbered 6, after V lost 6 bases and J lost 0 bases. This CDR3 contains 16 residues. The germline V gene has CDR1 MNHNS and CDR2 SASEGT. The CDR3 nucleotides read TGTGCCAGCAGCGAACTAGCGGGGATGAGCACAGATACGCAGTATTTT. Encoded protein: CASSELAGMSTDTQYF.

The rearrangement joins TRBV27 to TRBJ1-4, with 8 nucleotides matching TRBD1. The CDR3 sequence is 18 residues long. Germline lookup yields CDR1 MNHEY and CDR2 SMNVEV (reference sequence). The ends lost 1 base at V and 3 bases at J; junction bases unmatched: 10. The CDR3 loop is CASSLYTTTGVANEKLFF. The CDR3 region has the DNA TGTGCCAGCAGTTTATACACGACGACAGGGGTGGCTAATGAAAAACTGTTTTTT.

This CDR3 is CASSRASAGVYEQYF. Here the CDR3 DNA reads TGTGCCAGCAGTCGGGCGTCGGCGGGAGTCTACGAGCAGTACTTC. This chain uses TRBV7-9 with TRBJ2-7; 7 bases are shared with TRBD2. Trimming at V came to 6 bases and at J to 3 bases, leaving 11 bases not matched to a gene. Germline-derived CDR1 and CDR2 are SEHNR and FQNEAQ (reference sequence). The CDR3 extends over 15 amino acids.